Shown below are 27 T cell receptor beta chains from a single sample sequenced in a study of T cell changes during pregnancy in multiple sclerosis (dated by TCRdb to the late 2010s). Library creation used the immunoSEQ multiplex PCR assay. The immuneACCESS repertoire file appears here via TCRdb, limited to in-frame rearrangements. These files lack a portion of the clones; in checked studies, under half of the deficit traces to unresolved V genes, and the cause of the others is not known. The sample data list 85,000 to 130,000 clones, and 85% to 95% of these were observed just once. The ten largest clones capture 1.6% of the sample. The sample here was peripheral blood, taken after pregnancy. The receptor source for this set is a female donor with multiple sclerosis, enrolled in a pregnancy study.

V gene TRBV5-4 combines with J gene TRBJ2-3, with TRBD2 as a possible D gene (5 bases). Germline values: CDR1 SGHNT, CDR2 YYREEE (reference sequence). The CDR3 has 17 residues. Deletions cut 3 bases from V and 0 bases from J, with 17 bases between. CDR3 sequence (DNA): TGTGCCAGCAGCTCCGGTACTAGAATCGCGAGCACAGATACGCAGTATTTT. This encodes CASSSGTRIASTDTQYF.

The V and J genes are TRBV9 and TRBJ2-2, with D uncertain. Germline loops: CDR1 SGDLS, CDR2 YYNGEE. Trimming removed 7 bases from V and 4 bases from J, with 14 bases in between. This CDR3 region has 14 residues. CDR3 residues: CASYPSTPTGELFF. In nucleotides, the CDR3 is TGTGCCAGCTACCCCTCGACTCCCACCGGGGAGCTGTTTTTT.

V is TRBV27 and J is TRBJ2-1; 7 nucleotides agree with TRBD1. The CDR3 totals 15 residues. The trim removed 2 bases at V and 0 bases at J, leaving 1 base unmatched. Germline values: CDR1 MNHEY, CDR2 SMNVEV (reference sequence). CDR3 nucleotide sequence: TGTGCCAGCAGTTTAAGGGACAGCTCCTACAATGAGCAGTTCTTC. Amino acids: CASSLRDSSYNEQFF.

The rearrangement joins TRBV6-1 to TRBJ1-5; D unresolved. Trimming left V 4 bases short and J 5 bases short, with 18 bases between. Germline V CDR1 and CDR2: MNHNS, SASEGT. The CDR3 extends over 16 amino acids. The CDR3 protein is CASSGDREPRYQPQHF. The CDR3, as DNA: TGTGCCAGCAGTGGTGATAGGGAGCCCCGTTATCAGCCCCAGCATTTT.

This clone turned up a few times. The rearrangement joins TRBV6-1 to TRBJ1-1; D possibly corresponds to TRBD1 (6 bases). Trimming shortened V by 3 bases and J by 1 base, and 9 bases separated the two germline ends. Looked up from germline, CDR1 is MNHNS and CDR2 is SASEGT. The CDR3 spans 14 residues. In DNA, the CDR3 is TGTGCCAGCAGTGAGGGGGCCCAGAACACTGAAGCTTTCTTT. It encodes CASSEGAQNTEAFF.

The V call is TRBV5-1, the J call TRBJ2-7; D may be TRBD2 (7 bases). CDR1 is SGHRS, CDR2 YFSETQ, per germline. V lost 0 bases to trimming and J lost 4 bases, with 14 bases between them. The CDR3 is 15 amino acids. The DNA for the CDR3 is TGCGCCAGCAGCTTGGGGGGTGCGGGGGCTTACGAGCAGTACTTC. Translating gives CASSLGGAGAYEQYF.

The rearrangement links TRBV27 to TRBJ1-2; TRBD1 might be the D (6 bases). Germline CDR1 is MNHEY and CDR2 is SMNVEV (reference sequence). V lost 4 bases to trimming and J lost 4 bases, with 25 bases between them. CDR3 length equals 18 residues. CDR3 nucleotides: TGTGCCAGCAGTTCCGGACAGCCTCGGCAGGGCCTCATCTATGGCTACACCTTC. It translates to CASSSGQPRQGLIYGYTF.

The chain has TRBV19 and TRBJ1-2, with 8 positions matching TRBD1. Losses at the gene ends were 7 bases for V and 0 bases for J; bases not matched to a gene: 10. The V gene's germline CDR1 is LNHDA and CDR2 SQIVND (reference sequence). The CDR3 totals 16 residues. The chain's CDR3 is CASTTSADRANYGYTF. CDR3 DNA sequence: TGTGCCAGTACCACCTCGGCGGACAGGGCTAACTATGGCTACACCTTC.

The CDR3 loop is CASFRTGGYTF. The CDR3, as DNA: TGTGCCAGCTTTAGGACTGGCGGCTACACCTTC. This chain joins TRBV2 and TRBJ1-2; D unclear. The CDR3 loop spans 11 amino acids. Germline CDR1 is SNHLY and CDR2 is FYNNEI. Trimming took 8 bases from V and 8 from J, leaving 12 bases between them.

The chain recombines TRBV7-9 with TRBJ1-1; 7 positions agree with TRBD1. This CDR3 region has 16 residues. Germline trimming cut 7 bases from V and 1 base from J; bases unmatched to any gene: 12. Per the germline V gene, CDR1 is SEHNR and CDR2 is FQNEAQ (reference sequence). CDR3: CASTQGGPAGNTEAFF. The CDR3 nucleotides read TGTGCCAGCACCCAAGGGGGCCCCGCAGGGAACACTGAAGCTTTCTTT. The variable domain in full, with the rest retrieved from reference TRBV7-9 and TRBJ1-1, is DTGVSQNPRHKITKRGQNVTFRCDPISEHNRLYWYRQTLGQGPEFLTYFQNEAQLEKSRLLSDRFSAERPKGSFSTLEIQRTEQGDSAMYLCASTQGGPAGNTEAFFGQGTRLTVV.

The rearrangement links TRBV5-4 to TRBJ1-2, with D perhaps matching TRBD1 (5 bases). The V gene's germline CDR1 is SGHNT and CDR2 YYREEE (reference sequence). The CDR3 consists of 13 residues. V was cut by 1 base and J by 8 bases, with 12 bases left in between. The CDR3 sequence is CASSLRGKVGYTF. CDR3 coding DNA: TGTGCCAGCAGCTTGAGGGGCAAGGTCGGCTACACCTTC. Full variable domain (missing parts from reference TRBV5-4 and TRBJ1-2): ETGVTQSPTHLIKTRGQQVTLRCSSQSGHNTVSWYQQALGQGPQFIFQYYREEENGRGNFPPRFSGLQFPNYSSELNVNALELDDSALYLCASSLRGKVGYTFGSGTRLTVV.

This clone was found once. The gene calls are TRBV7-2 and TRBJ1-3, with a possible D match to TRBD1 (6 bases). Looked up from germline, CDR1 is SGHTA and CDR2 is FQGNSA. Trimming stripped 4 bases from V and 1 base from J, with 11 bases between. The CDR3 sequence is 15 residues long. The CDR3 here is CASSSQGWSGNTIYF. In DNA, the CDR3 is TGTGCCAGCAGCTCTCAGGGGTGGTCTGGAAACACCATATATTTT.

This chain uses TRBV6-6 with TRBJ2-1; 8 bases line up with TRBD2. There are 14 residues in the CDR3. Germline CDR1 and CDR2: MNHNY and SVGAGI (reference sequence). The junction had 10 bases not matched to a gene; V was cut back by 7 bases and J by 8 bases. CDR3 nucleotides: TGTGCCAGCAAGAGGAGCGGGAGAGGCCATGAGCAGTTCTTC. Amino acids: CASKRSGRGHEQFF.

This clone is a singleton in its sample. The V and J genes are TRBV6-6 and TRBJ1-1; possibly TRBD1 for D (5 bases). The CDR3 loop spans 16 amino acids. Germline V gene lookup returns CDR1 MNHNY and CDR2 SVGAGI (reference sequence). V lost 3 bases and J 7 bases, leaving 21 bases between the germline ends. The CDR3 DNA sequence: TGTGCCAGCAGTTATCTTAGGGGTCCCCCCAGCAATGAAGCTTTCTTT. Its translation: CASSYLRGPPSNEAFF.

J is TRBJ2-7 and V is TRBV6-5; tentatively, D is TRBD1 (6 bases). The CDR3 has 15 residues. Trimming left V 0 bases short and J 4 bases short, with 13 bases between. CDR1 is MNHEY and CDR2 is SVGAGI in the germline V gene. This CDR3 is CASSYSRTATYEQYF. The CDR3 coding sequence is TGTGCCAGCAGTTACTCGAGGACAGCAACTTACGAGCAGTACTTC.

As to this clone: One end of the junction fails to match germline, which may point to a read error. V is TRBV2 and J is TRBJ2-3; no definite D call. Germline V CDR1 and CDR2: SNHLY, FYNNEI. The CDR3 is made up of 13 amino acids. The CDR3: CASRLLSTDTQYF. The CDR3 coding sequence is TGTGCGAGCAGGCTACTTAGCACAGATACGCAGTATTTT.

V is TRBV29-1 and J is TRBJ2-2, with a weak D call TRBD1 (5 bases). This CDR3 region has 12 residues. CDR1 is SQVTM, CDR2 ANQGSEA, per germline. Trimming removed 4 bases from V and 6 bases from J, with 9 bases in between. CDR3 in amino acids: CSVAPGSGELFF. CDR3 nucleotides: TGCAGCGTTGCCCCAGGGTCCGGGGAGCTGTTTTTT.

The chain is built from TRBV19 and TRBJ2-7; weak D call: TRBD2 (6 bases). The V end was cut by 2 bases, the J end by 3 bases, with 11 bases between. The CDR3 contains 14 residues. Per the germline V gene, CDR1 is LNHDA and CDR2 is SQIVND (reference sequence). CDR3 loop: CASSISGVNYEQYF. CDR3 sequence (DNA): TGTGCCAGTAGTATATCGGGGGTGAACTACGAGCAGTACTTC.

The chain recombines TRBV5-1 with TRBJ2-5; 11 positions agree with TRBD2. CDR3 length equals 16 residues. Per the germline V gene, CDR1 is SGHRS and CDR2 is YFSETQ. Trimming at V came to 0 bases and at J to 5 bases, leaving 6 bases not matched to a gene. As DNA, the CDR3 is TGCGCCAGCAGCTTGGAACTAGCGGGAGCGGGGGAGACCCAGTACTTC. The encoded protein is CASSLELAGAGETQYF.

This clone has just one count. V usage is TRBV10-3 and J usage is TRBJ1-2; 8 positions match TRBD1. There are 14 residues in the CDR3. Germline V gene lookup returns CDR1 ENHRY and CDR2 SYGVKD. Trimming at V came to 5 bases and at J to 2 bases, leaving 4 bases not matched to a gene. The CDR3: CAISNHRGNYGYTF. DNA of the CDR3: TGTGCCATCAGTAACCACAGGGGGAACTATGGCTACACCTTC.

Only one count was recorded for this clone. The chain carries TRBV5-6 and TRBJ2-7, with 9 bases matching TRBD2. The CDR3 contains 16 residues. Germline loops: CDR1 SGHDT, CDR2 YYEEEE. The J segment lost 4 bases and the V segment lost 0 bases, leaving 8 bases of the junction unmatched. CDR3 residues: CASSLAGAGGRYEQYF. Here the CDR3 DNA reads TGTGCCAGCAGCTTGGCCGGGGCGGGAGGGCGGTACGAGCAGTACTTC.

The CDR3 is CASSPRSGDKNEQYF. For the CDR3, the DNA is TGTGCCAGCAGCCCCCGTAGCGGGGATAAGAACGAGCAGTACTTC. The rearrangement joins TRBV5-4 to TRBJ2-7; 8 nucleotides align to TRBD2. Germline lookup yields CDR1 SGHNT and CDR2 YYREEE (reference sequence). The CDR3 has 15 amino acids. The V gene end was trimmed by 4 bases and the J gene end by 5 bases; junction bases not matched to a gene: 11.

The CDR3 spells CASSVAGQMNTEAFF. The CDR3 coding sequence is TGTGCCAGCAGCGTAGCGGGACAGATGAACACTGAAGCTTTCTTT. The rearrangement uses TRBV9 and TRBJ1-1, with TRBD1 identical over 7 bases. The CDR3 runs to 15 residues. Germline V lookup: CDR1 SGDLS, CDR2 YYNGEE. V dropped 0 bases and J dropped 0; count of bases not matched to a gene: 2.

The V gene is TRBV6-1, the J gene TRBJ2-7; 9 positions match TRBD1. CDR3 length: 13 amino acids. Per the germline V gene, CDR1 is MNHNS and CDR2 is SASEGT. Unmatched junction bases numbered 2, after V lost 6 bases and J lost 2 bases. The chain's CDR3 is CASRWTGAYEQYF. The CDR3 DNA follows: TGTGCCAGCAGGTGGACAGGGGCCTACGAGCAGTACTTC.

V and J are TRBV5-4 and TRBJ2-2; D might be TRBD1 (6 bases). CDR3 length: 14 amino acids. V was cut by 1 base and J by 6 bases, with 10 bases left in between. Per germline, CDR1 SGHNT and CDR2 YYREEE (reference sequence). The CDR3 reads CASSLIDRPGELFF. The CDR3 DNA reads TGTGCCAGCAGCTTGATCGACAGGCCCGGGGAGCTGTTTTTT.

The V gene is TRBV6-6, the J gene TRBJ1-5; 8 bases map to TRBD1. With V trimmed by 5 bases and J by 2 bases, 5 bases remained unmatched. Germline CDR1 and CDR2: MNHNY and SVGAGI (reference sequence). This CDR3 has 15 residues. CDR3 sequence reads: CASSKDRGGNQPQHF. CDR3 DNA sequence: TGTGCCAGCAGTAAAGACAGGGGCGGCAATCAGCCCCAGCATTTT.

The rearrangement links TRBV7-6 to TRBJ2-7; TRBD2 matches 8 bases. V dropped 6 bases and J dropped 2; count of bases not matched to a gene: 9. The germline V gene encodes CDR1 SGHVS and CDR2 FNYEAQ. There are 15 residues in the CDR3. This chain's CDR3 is CASRPTSGGPYEQYF. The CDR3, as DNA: TGTGCCAGCAGACCGACAAGCGGGGGACCCTACGAGCAGTACTTC.